This T cell receptor beta chain was profiled in a study of lymphopenia after photon versus proton radiotherapy. TCRdb's copy holds only in-frame clones and misses some; the assay was immunoSEQ multiplex PCR. This sample has more than 15,000 clones; over 80% occur once, and the top ten carry approximately 6.2%. Study conclusions and caveats: After the lymphocyte nadir, photon-treated repertoires showed oligoclonal expansion, especially of CD8+ Temra cells. Better survival with proton therapy was suggested as possible, not demonstrated. Photon-treated patients lost naive T cells and TCR diversity; proton-treated stayed stable.

A word on this clone: No antigen is known for it.

This clonotype was obtained from a man aged 60-69 years with pancreatic cancer. Specimen: peripheral blood, collected from a patient treated with photon-based radiotherapy.

DNA for the CDR3: TGTGCCAGCAGCCGGGGGGAGGGCTATGGCTACACCTTC. It translates to CASSRGEGYGYTF. The chain recombines TRBV5-6 with TRBJ1-2; maybe TRBD1 (5 bases). The CDR3 sequence is 13 residues long. Germline loops: CDR1 SGHDT, CDR2 YYEEEE. Trimming shortened V by 4 bases and J by 4 bases, and 11 bases separated the two germline ends. The full variable domain, rest sourced from reference TRBV5-6 and TRBJ1-2, is DAGVTQSPTHLIKTRGQQVTLRCSPKSGHDTVSWYQQALGQGPQFIFQYYEEEERQRGNFPDRFSGHQFPNYSSELNVNALLLGDSALYLCASSRGEGYGYTFGSGTRLTVV.